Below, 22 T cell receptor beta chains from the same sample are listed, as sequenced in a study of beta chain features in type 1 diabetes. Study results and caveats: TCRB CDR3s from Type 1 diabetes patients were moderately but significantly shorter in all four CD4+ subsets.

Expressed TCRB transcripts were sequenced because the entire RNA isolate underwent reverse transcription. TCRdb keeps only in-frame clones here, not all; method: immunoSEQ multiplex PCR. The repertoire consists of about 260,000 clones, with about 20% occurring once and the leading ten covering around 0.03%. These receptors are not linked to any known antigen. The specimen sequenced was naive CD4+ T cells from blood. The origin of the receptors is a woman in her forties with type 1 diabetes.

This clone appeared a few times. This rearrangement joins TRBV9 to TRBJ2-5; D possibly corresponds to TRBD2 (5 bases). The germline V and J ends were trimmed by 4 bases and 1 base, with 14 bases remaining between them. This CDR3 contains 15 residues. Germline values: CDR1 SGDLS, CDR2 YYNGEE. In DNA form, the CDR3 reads TGTGCCAGCAGCACCAGTCCAGCGGTCCAAGAGACCCAGTACTTC. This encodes CASSTSPAVQETQYF. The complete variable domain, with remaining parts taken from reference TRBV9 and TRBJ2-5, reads DSGVTQTPKHLITATGQRVTLRCSPRSGDLSVYWYQQSLDQGLQFLIQYYNGEERAKGNILERFSAQQFPDLHSELNLSSLELGDSALYFCASSTSPAVQETQYFGPGTRLLVL.

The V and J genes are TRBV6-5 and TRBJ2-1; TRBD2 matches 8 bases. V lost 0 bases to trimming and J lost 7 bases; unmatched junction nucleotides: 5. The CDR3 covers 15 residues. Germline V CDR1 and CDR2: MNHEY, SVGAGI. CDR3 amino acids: CASSYSGLVRNEQFF. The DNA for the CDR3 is TGTGCCAGCAGTTACTCGGGACTAGTCCGTAATGAGCAGTTCTTC.

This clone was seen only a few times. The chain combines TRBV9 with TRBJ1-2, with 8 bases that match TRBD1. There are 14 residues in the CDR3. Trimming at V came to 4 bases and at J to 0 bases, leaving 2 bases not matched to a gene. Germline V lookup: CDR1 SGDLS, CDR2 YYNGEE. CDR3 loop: CASSRTGTNYGYTF. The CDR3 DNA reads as TGTGCCAGCAGCCGGACAGGGACTAACTATGGCTACACCTTC.

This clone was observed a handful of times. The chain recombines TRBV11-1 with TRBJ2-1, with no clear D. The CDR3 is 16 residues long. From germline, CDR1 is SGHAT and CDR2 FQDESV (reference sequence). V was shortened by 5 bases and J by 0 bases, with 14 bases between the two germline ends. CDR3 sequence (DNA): TGTGCCAGCAGCCGGCCGGGTAGAAGCTCCTACAATGAGCAGTTCTTC. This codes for CASSRPGRSSYNEQFF.

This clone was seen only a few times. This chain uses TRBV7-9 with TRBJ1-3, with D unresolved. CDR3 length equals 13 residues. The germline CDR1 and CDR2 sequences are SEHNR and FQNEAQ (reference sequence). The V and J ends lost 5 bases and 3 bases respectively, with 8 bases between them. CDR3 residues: CASSRTDGNTIYF. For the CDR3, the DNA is TGTGCCAGCAGCAGGACTGATGGAAACACCATATATTTT.

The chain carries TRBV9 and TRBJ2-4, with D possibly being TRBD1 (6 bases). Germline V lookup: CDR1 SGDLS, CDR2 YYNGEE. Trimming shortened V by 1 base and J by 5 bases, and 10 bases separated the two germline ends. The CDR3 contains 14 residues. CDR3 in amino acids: CASSVTTGQNIQYF. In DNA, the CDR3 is TGTGCCAGCAGCGTAACCACAGGGCAAAACATTCAGTACTTC. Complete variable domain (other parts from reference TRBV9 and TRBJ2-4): DSGVTQTPKHLITATGQRVTLRCSPRSGDLSVYWYQQSLDQGLQFLIQYYNGEERAKGNILERFSAQQFPDLHSELNLSSLELGDSALYFCASSVTTGQNIQYFGAGTRLSVL.

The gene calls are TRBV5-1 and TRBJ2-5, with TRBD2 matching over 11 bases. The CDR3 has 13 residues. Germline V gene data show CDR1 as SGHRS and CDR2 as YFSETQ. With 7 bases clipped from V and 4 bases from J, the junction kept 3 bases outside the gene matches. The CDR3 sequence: CASGLAGGETQYF. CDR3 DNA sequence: TGCGCCAGCGGACTAGCGGGTGGAGAGACCCAGTACTTC.

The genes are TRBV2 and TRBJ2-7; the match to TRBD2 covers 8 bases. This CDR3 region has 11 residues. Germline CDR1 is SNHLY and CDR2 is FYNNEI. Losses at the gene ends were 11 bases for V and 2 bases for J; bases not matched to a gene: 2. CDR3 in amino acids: CAAGGTYEQYF. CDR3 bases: TGTGCCGCGGGGGGAACCTACGAGCAGTACTTC.

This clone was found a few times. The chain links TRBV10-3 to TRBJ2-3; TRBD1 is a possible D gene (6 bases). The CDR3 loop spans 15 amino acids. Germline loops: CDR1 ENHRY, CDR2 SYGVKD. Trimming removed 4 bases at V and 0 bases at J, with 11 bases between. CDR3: CAISGDNTSTDTQYF. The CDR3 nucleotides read TGTGCCATCAGTGGGGACAACACTAGCACAGATACGCAGTATTTT.

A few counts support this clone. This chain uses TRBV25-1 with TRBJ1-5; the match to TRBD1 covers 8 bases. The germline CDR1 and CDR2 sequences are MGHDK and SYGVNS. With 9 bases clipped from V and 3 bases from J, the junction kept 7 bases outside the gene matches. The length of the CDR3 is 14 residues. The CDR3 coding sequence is TGTGCCAGTGCCGGGACAGGAGTCAATCAGCCCCAGCATTTT. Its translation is CASAGTGVNQPQHF.

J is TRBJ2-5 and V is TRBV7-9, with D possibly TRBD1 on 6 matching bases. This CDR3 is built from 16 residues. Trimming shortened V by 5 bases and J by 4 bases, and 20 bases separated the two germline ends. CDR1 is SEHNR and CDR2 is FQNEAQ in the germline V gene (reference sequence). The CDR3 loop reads CASSHPTGWLRETQYF. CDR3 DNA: TGTGCCAGCAGCCACCCGACAGGTTGGCTACGAGAGACCCAGTACTTC.

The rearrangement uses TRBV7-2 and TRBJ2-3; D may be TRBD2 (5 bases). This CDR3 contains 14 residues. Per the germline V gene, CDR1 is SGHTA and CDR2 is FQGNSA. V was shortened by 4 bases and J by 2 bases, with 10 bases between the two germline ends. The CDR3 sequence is CASSSGLFTDTQYF. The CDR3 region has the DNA TGTGCCAGCAGCTCAGGACTTTTCACAGATACGCAGTATTTT.

The CDR3 is CASSSQGSGANVLTF. CDR3 in DNA: TGTGCCAGCAGCTCACAGGGGTCCGGGGCCAACGTCCTGACTTTC. This chain joins TRBV5-4 and TRBJ2-6, with TRBD1 identical over 7 bases. In germline, CDR1 is SGHNT, CDR2 YYREEE (reference sequence). CDR3 size: 15 residues. V shed 3 bases, J shed 4 bases, and the junction held 4 bases outside the gene matches.

The CDR3 here is CSVEAQRRTGNNEQYF. The CDR3 DNA follows: TGCAGCGTTGAAGCCCAGAGGCGGACAGGGAACAACGAGCAGTACTTC. This chain joins TRBV29-1 and TRBJ2-7, with 8 bases matching TRBD1. Germline V gene data show CDR1 as SQVTM and CDR2 as ANQGSEA. The length of the CDR3 is 16 residues. Trimming cost V 1 base and J 5 bases; bases outside gene matches: 13.

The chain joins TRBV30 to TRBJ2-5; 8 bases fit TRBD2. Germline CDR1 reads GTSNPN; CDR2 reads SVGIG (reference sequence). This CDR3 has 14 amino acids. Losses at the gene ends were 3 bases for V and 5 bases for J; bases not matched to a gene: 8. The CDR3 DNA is TGTGCCTGGAGCATCGCGGGGGGCAGGGAGACCCAGTACTTC. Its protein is CAWSIAGGRETQYF.

The CDR3 DNA reads as TGTGCCAGCAGCCGGAGGACCGATACGCAGTATTTT. Protein product: CASSRRTDTQYF. This chain links TRBV28 with TRBJ2-3, with TRBD2 as a possible D gene (5 bases). V dropped 6 bases and J dropped 6 bases, with 10 bases sitting between them. Germline loops: CDR1 MDHEN, CDR2 SYDVKM. The CDR3 length is 12 residues.

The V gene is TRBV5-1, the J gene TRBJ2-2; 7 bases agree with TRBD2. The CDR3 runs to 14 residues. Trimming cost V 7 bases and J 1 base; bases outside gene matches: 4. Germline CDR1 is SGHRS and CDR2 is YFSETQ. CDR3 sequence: CASRGLGNTGELFF. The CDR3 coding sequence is TGCGCCAGCCGCGGACTAGGGAACACCGGGGAGCTGTTTTTT.

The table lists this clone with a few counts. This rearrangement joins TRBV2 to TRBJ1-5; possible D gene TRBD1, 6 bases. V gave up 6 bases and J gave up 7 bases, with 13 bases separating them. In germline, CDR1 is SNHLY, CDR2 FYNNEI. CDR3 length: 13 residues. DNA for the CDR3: TGTGCCAGCAGGTCACAGGGATACCAGCCCCAGCATTTT. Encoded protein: CASRSQGYQPQHF.

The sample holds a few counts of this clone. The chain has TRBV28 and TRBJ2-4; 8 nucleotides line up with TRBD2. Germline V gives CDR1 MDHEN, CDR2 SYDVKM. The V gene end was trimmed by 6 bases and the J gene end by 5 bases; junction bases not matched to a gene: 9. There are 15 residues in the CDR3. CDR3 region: CASSPGGGLENIQYF. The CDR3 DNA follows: TGTGCCAGCAGCCCCGGGGGGGGCCTCGAAAACATTCAGTACTTC. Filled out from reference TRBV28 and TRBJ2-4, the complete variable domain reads DVKVTQSSRYLVKRTGEKVFLECVQDMDHENMFWYRQDPGLGLRLIYFSYDVKMKEKGDIPEGYSVSREKKERFSLILESASTNQTSMYLCASSPGGGLENIQYFGAGTRLSVL.

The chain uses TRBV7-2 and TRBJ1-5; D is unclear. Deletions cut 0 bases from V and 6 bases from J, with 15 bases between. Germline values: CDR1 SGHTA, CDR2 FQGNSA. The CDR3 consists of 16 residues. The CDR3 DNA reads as TGTGCCAGCAGCTTAGCCACAGCATTAGTAAGTCAGCCCCAGCATTTT. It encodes CASSLATALVSQPQHF.

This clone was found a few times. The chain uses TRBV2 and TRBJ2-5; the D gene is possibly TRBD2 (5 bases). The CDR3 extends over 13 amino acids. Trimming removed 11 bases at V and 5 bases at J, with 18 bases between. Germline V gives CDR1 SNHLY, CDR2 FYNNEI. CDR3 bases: TGTGCCGATTGGGCCTTGCCGGGGGAGACCCAGTACTTC. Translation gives CADWALPGETQYF.

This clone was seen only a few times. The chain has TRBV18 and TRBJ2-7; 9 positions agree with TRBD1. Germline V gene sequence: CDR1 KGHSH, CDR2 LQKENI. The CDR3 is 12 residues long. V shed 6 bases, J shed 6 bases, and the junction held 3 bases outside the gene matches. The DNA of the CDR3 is TGTGCCAGCTCCCGACAGGGGGGCGAGCAGTACTTC. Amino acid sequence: CASSRQGGEQYF.